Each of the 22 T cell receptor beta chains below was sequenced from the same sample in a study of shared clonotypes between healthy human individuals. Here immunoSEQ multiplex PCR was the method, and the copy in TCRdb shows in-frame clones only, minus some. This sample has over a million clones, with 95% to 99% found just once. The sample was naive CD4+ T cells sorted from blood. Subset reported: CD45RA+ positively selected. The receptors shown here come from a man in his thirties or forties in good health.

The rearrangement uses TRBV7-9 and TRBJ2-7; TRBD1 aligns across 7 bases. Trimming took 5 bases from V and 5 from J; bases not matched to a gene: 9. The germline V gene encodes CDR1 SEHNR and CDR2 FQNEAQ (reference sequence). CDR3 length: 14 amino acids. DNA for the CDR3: TGTGCCAGCAGCCTCAGGGGGACGGATAACGAGCAGTACTTC. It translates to CASSLRGTDNEQYF.

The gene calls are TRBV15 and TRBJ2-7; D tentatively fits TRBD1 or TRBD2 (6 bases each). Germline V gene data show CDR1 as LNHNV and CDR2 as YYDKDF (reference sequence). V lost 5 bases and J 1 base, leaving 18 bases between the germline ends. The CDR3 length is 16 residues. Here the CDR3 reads CATSLPGRGQSYEQYF. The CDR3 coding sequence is TGTGCCACCAGCCTACCCGGGAGAGGACAGTCCTACGAGCAGTACTTC.

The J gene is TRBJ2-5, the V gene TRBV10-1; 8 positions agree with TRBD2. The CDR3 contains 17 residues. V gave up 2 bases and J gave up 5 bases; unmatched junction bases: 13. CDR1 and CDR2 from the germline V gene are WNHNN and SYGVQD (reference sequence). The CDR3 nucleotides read TGCGCCAGCAGTGAGCTGTTGGGACTAGAGTTGACGGAGACCCAGTACTTC. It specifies CASSELLGLELTETQYF.

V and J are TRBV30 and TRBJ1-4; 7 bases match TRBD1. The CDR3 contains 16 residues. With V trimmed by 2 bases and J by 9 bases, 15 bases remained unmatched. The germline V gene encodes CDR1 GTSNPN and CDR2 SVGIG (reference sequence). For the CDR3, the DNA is TGTGCCTGGAGTTTTCTTCGGACAGGCGAAATGAAAAAACTGTTTTTT. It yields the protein CAWSFLRTGEMKKLFF.

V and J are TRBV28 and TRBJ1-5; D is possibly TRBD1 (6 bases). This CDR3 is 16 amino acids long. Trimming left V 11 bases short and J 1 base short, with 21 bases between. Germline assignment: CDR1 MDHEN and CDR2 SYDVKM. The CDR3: CASRYVGGMSNQPQHF. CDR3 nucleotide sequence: TGTGCCTCCCGATACGTAGGGGGTATGAGCAATCAGCCCCAGCATTTT.

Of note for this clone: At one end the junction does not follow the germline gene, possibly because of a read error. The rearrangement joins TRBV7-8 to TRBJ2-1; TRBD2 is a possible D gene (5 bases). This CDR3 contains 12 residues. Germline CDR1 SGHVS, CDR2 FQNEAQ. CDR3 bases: TGTGCCAGCAGCTCCTTAGCGTCAACTGGTCTCTTC. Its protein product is CASSSLASTGLF.

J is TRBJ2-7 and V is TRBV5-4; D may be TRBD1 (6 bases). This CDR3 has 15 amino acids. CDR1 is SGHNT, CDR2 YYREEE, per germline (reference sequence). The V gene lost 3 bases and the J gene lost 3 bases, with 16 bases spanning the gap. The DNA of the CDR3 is TGTGCCAGCAGCTCACAGGGCCCCGATTACTACGAGCAGTACTTC. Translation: CASSSQGPDYYEQYF.

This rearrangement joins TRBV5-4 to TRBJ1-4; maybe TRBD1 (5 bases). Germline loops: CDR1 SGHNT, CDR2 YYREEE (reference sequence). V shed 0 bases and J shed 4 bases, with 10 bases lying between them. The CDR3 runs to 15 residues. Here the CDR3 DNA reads TGTGCCAGCAGCTTGGCCGGGGACGGTAATGAAAAACTGTTTTTT. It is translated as CASSLAGDGNEKLFF. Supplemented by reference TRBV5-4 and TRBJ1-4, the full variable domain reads ETGVTQSPTHLIKTRGQQVTLRCSSQSGHNTVSWYQQALGQGPQFIFQYYREEENGRGNFPPRFSGLQFPNYSSELNVNALELDDSALYLCASSLAGDGNEKLFFGSGTQLSVL.

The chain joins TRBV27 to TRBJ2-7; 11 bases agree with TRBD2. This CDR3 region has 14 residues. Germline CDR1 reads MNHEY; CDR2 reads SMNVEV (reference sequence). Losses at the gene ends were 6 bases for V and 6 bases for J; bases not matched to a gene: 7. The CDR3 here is CASRLAGGAFEQYF. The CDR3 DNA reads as TGTGCCAGCAGGCTAGCGGGAGGAGCATTCGAGCAGTACTTC.

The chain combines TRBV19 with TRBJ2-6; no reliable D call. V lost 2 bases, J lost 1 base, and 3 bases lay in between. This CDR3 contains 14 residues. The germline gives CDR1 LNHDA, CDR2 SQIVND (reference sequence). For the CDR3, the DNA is TGTGCCAGTAGTATACAGTCTGGGGCCAACGTCCTGACTTTC. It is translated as CASSIQSGANVLTF.

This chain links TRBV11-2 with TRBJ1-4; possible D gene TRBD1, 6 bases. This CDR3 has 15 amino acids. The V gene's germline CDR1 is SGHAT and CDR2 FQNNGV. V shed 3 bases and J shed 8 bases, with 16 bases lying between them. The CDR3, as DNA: TGTGCCAGCAGCTTGGCGGGCCAGGGGAGGGAAAAACTGTTTTTT. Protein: CASSLAGQGREKLFF.

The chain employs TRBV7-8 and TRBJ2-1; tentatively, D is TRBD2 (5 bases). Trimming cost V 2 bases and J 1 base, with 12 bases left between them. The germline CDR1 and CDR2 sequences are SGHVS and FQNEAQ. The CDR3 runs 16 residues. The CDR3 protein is CASSLLRVSSYNEQFF. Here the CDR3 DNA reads TGTGCCAGCAGCTTATTGCGGGTGTCATCCTACAATGAGCAGTTCTTC.

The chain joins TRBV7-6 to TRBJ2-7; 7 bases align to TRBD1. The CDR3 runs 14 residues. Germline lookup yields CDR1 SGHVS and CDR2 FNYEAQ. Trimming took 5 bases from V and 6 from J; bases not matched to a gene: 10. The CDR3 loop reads CASSVRDSQIEQYF. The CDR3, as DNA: TGTGCCAGCAGCGTCCGGGACAGCCAGATCGAGCAGTACTTC. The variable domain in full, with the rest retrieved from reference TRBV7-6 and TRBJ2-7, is GAGVSQSPRYKVTKRGQDVALRCDPISGHVSLYWYRQALGQGPEFLTYFNYEAQQDKSGLPNDRFSAERPEGSISTLTIQRTEQRDSAMYRCASSVRDSQIEQYFGPGTRLTVT.

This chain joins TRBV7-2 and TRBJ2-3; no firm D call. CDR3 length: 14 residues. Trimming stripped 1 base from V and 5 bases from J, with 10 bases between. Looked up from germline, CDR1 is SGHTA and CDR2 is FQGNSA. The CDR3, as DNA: TGTGCCAGCAGCTTAGGGCTCGCAATAGATACGCAGTATTTT. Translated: CASSLGLAIDTQYF. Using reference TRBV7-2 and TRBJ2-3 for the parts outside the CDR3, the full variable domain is GAGVSQSPSNKVTEKGKDVELRCDPISGHTALYWYRQSLGQGLEFLIYFQGNSAPDKSGLPSDRFSAERTGGSVSTLTIQRTQQEDSAVYLCASSLGLAIDTQYFGPGTRLTVL.

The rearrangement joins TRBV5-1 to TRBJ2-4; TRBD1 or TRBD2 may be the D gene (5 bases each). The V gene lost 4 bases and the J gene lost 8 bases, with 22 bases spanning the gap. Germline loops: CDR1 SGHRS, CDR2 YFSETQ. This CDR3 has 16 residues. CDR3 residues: CASSTGTAIGVYIQYF. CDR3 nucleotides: TGCGCCAGCAGCACCGGGACCGCAATTGGTGTATACATTCAGTACTTC.

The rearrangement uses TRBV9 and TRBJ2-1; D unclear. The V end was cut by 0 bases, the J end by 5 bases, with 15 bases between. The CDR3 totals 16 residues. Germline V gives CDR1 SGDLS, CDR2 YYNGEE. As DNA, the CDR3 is TGTGCCAGCAGCGTAGGGCTATCCCTTGGGGACAATGAGCAGTTCTTC. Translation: CASSVGLSLGDNEQFF.

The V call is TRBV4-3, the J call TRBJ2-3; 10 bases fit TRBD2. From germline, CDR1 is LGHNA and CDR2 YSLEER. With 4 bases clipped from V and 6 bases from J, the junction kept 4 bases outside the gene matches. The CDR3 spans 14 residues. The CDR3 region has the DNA TGCGCCAGCAGCCGGACTAGCGGACGTGATACGCAGTATTTT. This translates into CASSRTSGRDTQYF.

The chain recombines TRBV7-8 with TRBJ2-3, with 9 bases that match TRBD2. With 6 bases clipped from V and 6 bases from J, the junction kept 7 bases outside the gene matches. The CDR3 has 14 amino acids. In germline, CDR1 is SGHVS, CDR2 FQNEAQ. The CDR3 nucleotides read TGTGCCAGCAGTCCTAGCGGGACTTGGGATACGCAGTATTTT. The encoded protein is CASSPSGTWDTQYF.

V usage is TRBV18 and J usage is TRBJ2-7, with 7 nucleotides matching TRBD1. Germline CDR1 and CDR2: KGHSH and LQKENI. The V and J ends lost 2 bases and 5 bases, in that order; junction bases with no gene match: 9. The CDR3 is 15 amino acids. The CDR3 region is CASSPGQGVENEQYF. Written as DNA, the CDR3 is TGTGCCAGCTCACCAGGGCAGGGGGTCGAGAACGAGCAGTACTTC.

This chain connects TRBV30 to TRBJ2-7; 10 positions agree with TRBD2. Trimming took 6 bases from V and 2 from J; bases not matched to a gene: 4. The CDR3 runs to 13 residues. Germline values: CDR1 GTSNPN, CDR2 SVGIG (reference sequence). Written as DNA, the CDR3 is TGTGCCTGCCGGGGACTAGCGCCCTACGAGCAGTACTTC. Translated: CACRGLAPYEQYF.

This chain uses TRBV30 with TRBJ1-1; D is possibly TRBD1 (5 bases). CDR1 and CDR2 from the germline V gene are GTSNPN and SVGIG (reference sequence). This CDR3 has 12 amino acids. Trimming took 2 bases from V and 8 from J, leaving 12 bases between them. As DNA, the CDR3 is TGTGCCTGGAGTCCCTCCGGGGACGAAGCTTTCTTT. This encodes CAWSPSGDEAFF.

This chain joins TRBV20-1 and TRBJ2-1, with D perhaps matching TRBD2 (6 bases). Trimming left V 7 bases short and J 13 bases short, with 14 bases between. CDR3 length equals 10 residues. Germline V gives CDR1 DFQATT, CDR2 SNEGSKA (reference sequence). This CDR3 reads CSVETRDQFF. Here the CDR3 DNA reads TGCAGTGTTGAGACTAGGGATCAGTTCTTC.